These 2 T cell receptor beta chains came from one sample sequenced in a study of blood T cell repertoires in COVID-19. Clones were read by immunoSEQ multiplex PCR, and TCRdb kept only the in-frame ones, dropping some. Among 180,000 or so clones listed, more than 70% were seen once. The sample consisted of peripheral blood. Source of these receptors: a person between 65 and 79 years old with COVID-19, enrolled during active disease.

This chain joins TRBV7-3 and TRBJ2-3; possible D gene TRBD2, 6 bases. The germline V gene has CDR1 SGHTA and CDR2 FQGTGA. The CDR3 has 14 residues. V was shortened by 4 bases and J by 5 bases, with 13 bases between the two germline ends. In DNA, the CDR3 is TGTGCCAGCAGCTCGACTGGGGGGAGAGATACGCAGTATTTT. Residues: CASSSTGGRDTQYF. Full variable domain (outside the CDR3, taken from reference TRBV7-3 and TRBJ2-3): GAGVSQTPSNKVTEKGKYVELRCDPISGHTALYWYRQSLGQGPEFLIYFQGTGAADDSGLPNDRFFAVRPEGSVSTLKIQRTERGDSAVYLCASSSTGGRDTQYFGPGTRLTVL.

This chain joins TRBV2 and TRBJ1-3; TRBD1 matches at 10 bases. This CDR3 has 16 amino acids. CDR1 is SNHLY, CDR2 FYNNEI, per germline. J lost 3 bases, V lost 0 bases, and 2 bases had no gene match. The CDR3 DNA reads TGTGCCAGCAGTGAAGCGGGGACAGGGGTTGGAAACACCATATATTTT. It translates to CASSEAGTGVGNTIYF.